This T cell receptor beta chain was documented in a study of blood T cell repertoires in COVID-19. Study background: Collection of acute and convalescent COVID-19 samples took place in the United States, Italy and Spain. PBMCs, B-cell-depleted T cells, or T cells were the source of the cDNA or gDNA that made up the material.

Authors' analysis steps: The assay estimated nucleated cells by amplifying reference gene primers. TCRdb keeps only in-frame clones here, not all; method: immunoSEQ multiplex PCR. The V and J calls and clone size were taken over from that table, and D and trimming were inferred from the DNA. The sample lists a few hundred thousand clones, 87% occurring once. V lost 1 base to trimming and J lost 7 bases; unmatched junction nucleotides: 12. Per germline, CDR1 LGHDT and CDR2 YNNKEL (reference sequence). CDR3 length equals 17 residues. V and J are TRBV3-1 (or the pseudogene TRBV3-2) and TRBJ1-3; the match to TRBD1 covers 8 bases. The specimen sequenced was peripheral blood. The receptor was isolated from a young woman who had recovered from COVID-19. The DNA of the CDR3 is TGTGCCAGCAGCCAAGGACTCAGGGGGCCGGTGGGGAACACCATATATTTT. It codes for CASSQGLRGPVGNTIYF.